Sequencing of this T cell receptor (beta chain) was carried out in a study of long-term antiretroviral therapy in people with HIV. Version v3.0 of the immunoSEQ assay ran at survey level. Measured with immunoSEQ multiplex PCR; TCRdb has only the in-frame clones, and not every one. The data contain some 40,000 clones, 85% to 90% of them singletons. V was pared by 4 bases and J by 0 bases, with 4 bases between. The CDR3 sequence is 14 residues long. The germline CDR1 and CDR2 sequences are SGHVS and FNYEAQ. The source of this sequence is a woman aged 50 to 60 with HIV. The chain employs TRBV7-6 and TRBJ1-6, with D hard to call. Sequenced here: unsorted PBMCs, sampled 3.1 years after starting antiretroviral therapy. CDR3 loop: CASSSDSYNSPLHF. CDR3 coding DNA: TGTGCCAGCAGCTCAGACTCCTATAATTCACCCCTCCACTTT.